This section outlines one T cell receptor (beta chain) sequence together with its context. Its target is unknown. The source of the sample is a study of OX40 agonist ivuxolimab in advanced cancers. Study background: Patients in dose escalation had liver, melanoma, kidney or head and neck cancers.

The cohort excluded patients with autoimmune disease history or systemic immunosuppression. V lost 4 bases and J 5 bases, leaving 12 bases between the germline ends. The CDR3 is 14 residues long. The germline gives CDR1 MNHEY, CDR2 SVGAGI. Clones were sequenced by immunoSEQ multiplex PCR, and TCRdb holds only the in-frame ones, with some missing. The repertoire includes about 64,000 clones, 91% of them detected once, and about 0.46% sits in the top ten. Study-level results: Those patients achieving a partial response at 0.1-3.0 mg/kg showed among the lowest clonal expansion. CD8+ T cells (on average) carried more expanded clones than CD4+ T cells.

The receptor comes from an adult with an advanced solid tumor such as melanoma, head and neck, liver or kidney cancer. The chain employs TRBV6-5 and TRBJ1-5, with D possibly TRBD1 on 6 matching bases. Material: CD4+ or CD8+ T cells sorted from blood, obtained in a trial of the OX40 agonist ivuxolimab. CDR3 DNA: TGTGCCAGCAGTTCAAAGCAGGGGTATCAGCCCCAGCATTTT. Its protein product is CASSSKQGYQPQHF.